These 8 T cell receptor beta chains originate from one sample sequenced in a study of CD8+ T cells in alopecia areata. It was cDNA, reverse transcribed from extracted RNA, that served as the sequencing template. Assay used: immunoSEQ multiplex PCR; TCRdb lists only in-frame clones, some missing. The sample records roughly 220,000 clones, more than 55% being singletons. Treatment denoted: oral pan-JAK inhibitor, 5-10 mg twice daily. This specimen was CD4+ T cells sorted from blood, taken at approximately week 45, from a patient treated with tofacitinib. These receptors came from a human donor with alopecia areata.

The count of this clone is one. This chain links TRBV19 with TRBJ2-3; D ambiguous. Germline CDR1 LNHDA, CDR2 SQIVND (reference sequence). The CDR3 spans 13 residues. Trimming left V 3 bases short and J 0 bases short, with 4 bases between. The CDR3 region has the DNA TGTGCCAGTAGTATGGGGAGCACAGATACGCAGTATTTT. Translating gives CASSMGSTDTQYF.

The chain has TRBV29-1 and TRBJ1-2, with 7 bases that match TRBD1. With 2 bases clipped from V and 6 bases from J, the junction kept 12 bases outside the gene matches. Per the germline V gene, CDR1 is SQVTM and CDR2 is ANQGSEA. This CDR3 spans 15 amino acids. The CDR3 sequence is CSVERSEGGEDGYTF. CDR3 bases: TGCAGCGTTGAAAGGTCTGAAGGGGGCGAGGATGGCTACACCTTC.

The chain carries TRBV4-3 and TRBJ2-2; D is unclear. The V gene lost 3 bases and the J gene lost 0 bases, with 5 bases spanning the gap. This CDR3 contains 14 residues. Germline V CDR1 and CDR2: LGHNA, YSLEER. The CDR3 here is CASSHGTNTGELFF. The CDR3 DNA is TGCGCCAGCAGCCATGGAACGAACACCGGGGAGCTGTTTTTT.

The V call is TRBV29-1, the J call TRBJ1-1; tentative D call: TRBD1 (6 bases). This CDR3 spans 15 amino acids. Trimming stripped 7 bases from V and 1 base from J, with 19 bases between. Per the germline V gene, CDR1 is SQVTM and CDR2 is ANQGSEA. As DNA, the CDR3 is TGCAGCGCTACAACCCCGGGACACGAGAACACTGAAGCTTTCTTT. Translated, it gives CSATTPGHENTEAFF.

Comment on this clone: The same CDR3 arises from other DNA sequences in this sample as well. CDR3 sequence: CASSLQGGNTEAFF. CDR3 sequence (DNA): TGTGCCAGCAGCTTACAGGGAGGCAACACTGAAGCTTTCTTT. The chain carries TRBV7-8 and TRBJ1-1; maybe TRBD1 (5 bases). With 2 bases removed from V and 2 bases from J, the gap between germline ends came to 9 bases. There are 14 residues in the CDR3. Germline V gene data show CDR1 as SGHVS and CDR2 as FQNEAQ.

V and J are TRBV2 and TRBJ2-3, with a possible D match to TRBD2 (6 bases). CDR3 size: 12 residues. CDR1 is SNHLY and CDR2 is FYNNEI in the germline V gene. V was cut by 3 bases and J by 11 bases, with 12 bases left in between. CDR3 protein: CASSEAEGLQYF. DNA of the CDR3: TGTGCCAGCAGTGAGGCGGAGGGCCTGCAGTATTTT.

The chain has TRBV5-1 and TRBJ2-1; D is undetermined. The CDR3 covers 12 residues. Germline loops: CDR1 SGHRS, CDR2 YFSETQ. Trimming pared 1 base from V and 7 bases from J, leaving 6 bases between. In DNA form, the CDR3 reads TGCGCCAGCAGCTTGCCTGGAAATGAGCAGTTCTTC. It encodes CASSLPGNEQFF.

The CDR3 DNA sequence: TGCGCCAGCAGCCCGGGGACAGGCCCATACGAGCAGTACTTC. It specifies CASSPGTGPYEQYF. The V gene is TRBV5-1, the J gene TRBJ2-7; TRBD1 matches 8 bases. The V and J ends lost 4 bases and 4 bases, in that order; junction bases with no gene match: 7. CDR3 size: 14 residues. CDR1 SGHRS and CDR2 YFSETQ come from the germline V gene.